A single sample is the source of the 23 T cell receptor beta chains below, sequenced in a study of regulatory and conventional T cells in RAG deficiency. Genomic DNA came from blood regulatory T cells gated CD4+ CD25-high CD127-low. Clones were read by immunoSEQ multiplex PCR, and TCRdb kept only the in-frame ones, dropping some. The sample lists 8,000 or so clones, over 85% occurring once. Separately, the same data were catalogued under a study of regulatory T cells. From that report: Primers: 52 TRBV forward and 13 TRBJ reverse.

Source material: CD127- CD25+ CD4+ Tregs sorted from blood. These receptors were collected from a human donor in good health.

The chain is built from TRBV18 and TRBJ2-1, with D possibly being TRBD1 (6 bases). Germline V lookup: CDR1 KGHSH, CDR2 LQKENI. This CDR3 region has 15 residues. Between the trimmed V and J ends, which lost 4 bases and 12 bases, there was a span of 22 bases. This chain's CDR3 is CASSHDRSPLRGQFF. Here the CDR3 DNA reads TGTGCCAGCTCACATGACAGGTCCCCCCTACGTGGGCAGTTCTTC.

V is TRBV7-3 and J is TRBJ1-1; D is ambiguous. CDR1 is SGHTA, CDR2 FQGTGA, per germline. The CDR3 is 14 amino acids. V gave up 5 bases and J gave up 1 base, with 11 bases separating them. The CDR3 sequence: CASSLGGQNTEAFF. CDR3 in DNA: TGTGCCAGCAGCCTGGGAGGGCAGAACACTGAAGCTTTCTTT.

This chain joins TRBV5-1 and TRBJ1-1, with unresolved D. Trimming pared 5 bases from V and 4 bases from J, leaving 9 bases between. Germline V gene lookup returns CDR1 SGHRS and CDR2 YFSETQ. The CDR3 length is 12 residues. CDR3 DNA sequence: TGCGCCAGCAGGGGCGCGGGCACTGAAGCTTTCTTT. Its protein is CASRGAGTEAFF.

The chain carries TRBV10-3 and TRBJ2-3; 14 positions match TRBD2. After removal of 3 bases from V and 5 bases from J, the junction contained 4 bases not matched to a gene. The CDR3 contains 16 residues. Germline V gene lookup returns CDR1 ENHRY and CDR2 SYGVKD. The CDR3 coding sequence is TGTGCCATCAGTGAAGGACTAGCGGGGGGTAGAGATACGCAGTATTTT. It specifies CAISEGLAGGRDTQYF.

The rearrangement uses TRBV2 and TRBJ1-1, with TRBD1 matching 12 bases. CDR3 length equals 14 residues. The ends lost 8 bases at V and 4 bases at J; junction bases unmatched: 5. CDR1 and CDR2 from the germline V gene are SNHLY and FYNNEI. CDR3: CASGGQGALTEAFF. The CDR3 DNA sequence: TGTGCCAGCGGGGGACAGGGGGCTCTCACTGAAGCTTTCTTT.

The rearrangement uses TRBV9 and TRBJ2-2, with 8 bases fitting TRBD2. J was trimmed by 4 bases and V by 5 bases; bases with no gene match: 7. CDR1 SGDLS and CDR2 YYNGEE come from the germline V gene. The CDR3 totals 15 residues. For the CDR3, the DNA is TGTGCCAGCAGACTAGCGGAGCATAGCACCGGGGAGCTGTTTTTT. This translates into CASRLAEHSTGELFF.

This clone has a single count. The chain uses TRBV7-9 and TRBJ1-1; D not resolved. Germline-derived CDR1 and CDR2 are SEHNR and FQNEAQ (reference sequence). Trimming cost V 1 base and J 11 bases, with 17 bases left between them. CDR3 length: 14 residues. The CDR3 is CASSLEAYVPEAFF. Written as DNA, the CDR3 is TGTGCCAGCAGCTTAGAGGCTTACGTCCCGGAGGCTTTCTTT. Variable domain in full (rest from reference TRBV7-9 and TRBJ1-1): DTGVSQNPRHKITKRGQNVTFRCDPISEHNRLYWYRQTLGQGPEFLTYFQNEAQLEKSRLLSDRFSAERPKGSFSTLEIQRTEQGDSAMYLCASSLEAYVPEAFFGQGTRLTVV.

In its sample, this clone was seen once. This sequence joins TRBV29-1 and TRBJ2-2; D is unclear. This CDR3 spans 18 amino acids. With 2 bases removed from V and 0 bases from J, the gap between germline ends came to 19 bases. Germline V lookup: CDR1 SQVTM, CDR2 ANQGSEA. DNA for the CDR3: TGCAGCGTTGAATATTTGCGTTTGAGGAATCCGAACACCGGGGAGCTGTTTTTT. As protein: CSVEYLRLRNPNTGELFF.

The chain combines TRBV5-6 with TRBJ2-6; possible D gene TRBD2, 6 bases. V was clipped by 7 bases and J by 4 bases, with 6 bases between them. The CDR3 sequence is 12 residues long. The germline V gene has CDR1 SGHDT and CDR2 YYEEEE. The CDR3 protein is CASRGGANVLTF. The CDR3 bases are TGTGCCAGCCGGGGGGGGGCCAACGTCCTGACTTTC.

The chain has TRBV6-5 and TRBJ2-7; 10 bases align to TRBD1. V lost 5 bases to trimming and J lost 2 bases; unmatched junction nucleotides: 3. The CDR3 is made up of 14 amino acids. Germline CDR1 is MNHEY and CDR2 is SVGAGI. CDR3 nucleotides: TGTGCCAGCAGTCGGGACAGGGGTGCCTACGAGCAGTACTTC. Amino acid sequence: CASSRDRGAYEQYF.

V is TRBV5-1 and J is TRBJ2-1; 11 positions agree with TRBD2. Unmatched junction bases numbered 18, after V lost 1 base and J lost 0 bases. The CDR3 is 22 residues long. The germline V gene has CDR1 SGHRS and CDR2 YFSETQ. As DNA, the CDR3 is TGCGCCAGCAGCTTGAGGGGAACTCCGGGACTAGCGGTCCCGAGCTCCTACAATGAGCAGTTCTTC. It yields the protein CASSLRGTPGLAVPSSYNEQFF. Drawing the rest from reference TRBV5-1 and TRBJ2-1, the complete variable domain is KAGVTQTPRYLIKTRGQQVTLSCSPISGHRSVSWYQQTPGQGLQFLFEYFSETQRNKGNFPGRFSGRQFSNSRSEMNVSTLELGDSALYLCASSLRGTPGLAVPSSYNEQFFGPGTRLTVL.

The CDR3 sequence: CASSLLYSGEQYF. The DNA of the CDR3 is TGTGCCAGCAGCTTATTATACTCGGGCGAGCAGTACTTC. The V and J genes are TRBV7-2 and TRBJ2-7; D gene ambiguous. Trimming stripped 2 bases from V and 6 bases from J, with 11 bases between. Germline lookup yields CDR1 SGHTA and CDR2 FQGNSA. The CDR3 is 13 residues long.

The chain combines TRBV7-9 with TRBJ1-4; D is perhaps TRBD1 (6 bases). This CDR3 comprises 12 residues. Germline V gene lookup returns CDR1 SEHNR and CDR2 FQNEAQ (reference sequence). V was clipped by 3 bases and J by 8 bases, with 7 bases between them. CDR3 coding DNA: TGTGCCAGCAGCTTTACAGGGGAAAAACTGTTTTTT. Encoded protein: CASSFTGEKLFF.

The chain combines TRBV11-3 with TRBJ1-1; D is uncertain. Trimming left V 2 bases short and J 2 bases short, with 6 bases between. Germline V gene sequence: CDR1 SGHNT, CDR2 YENEEA. CDR3 size: 13 residues. CDR3 sequence reads: CASSLTVNTEAFF. CDR3 nucleotide sequence: TGTGCCAGCAGCTTAACGGTCAACACTGAAGCTTTCTTT. The whole variable domain, remainder taken from reference TRBV11-3 and TRBJ1-1, is EAGVVQSPRYKIIEKKQPVAFWCNPISGHNTLYWYLQNLGQGPELLIRYENEEAVDDSQLPKDRFSAERLKGVDSTLKIQPAELGDSAVYLCASSLTVNTEAFFGQGTRLTVV.

The chain is built from TRBV6-4 and TRBJ2-3; tentatively, D is TRBD2 (6 bases). V was shortened by 6 bases and J by 2 bases, with 15 bases between the two germline ends. The CDR3 totals 15 residues. CDR1 is MRHNA and CDR2 is SNTAGT in the germline V gene. DNA of the CDR3: TGTGCCAGCAGCCCCAAACTAGCCCCCACAGATACGCAGTATTTT. Protein product: CASSPKLAPTDTQYF.

The V call is TRBV6-1, the J call TRBJ2-7; 8 nucleotides match TRBD2. Germline V gene sequence: CDR1 MNHNS, CDR2 SASEGT. The ends lost 6 bases at V and 2 bases at J; junction bases unmatched: 9. The CDR3 is 15 amino acids. The CDR3 sequence is CASSYGTSVPYEQYF. DNA of the CDR3: TGTGCCAGCAGCTACGGGACTAGTGTTCCCTACGAGCAGTACTTC.

This clone was recorded only once. The CDR3 DNA reads TGTGCCATAGGGACAGGGTCCCAGGCGCAGCCCCAGCATTTT. It specifies CAIGTGSQAQPQHF. The V gene is TRBV10-3, the J gene TRBJ1-5; 9 positions match TRBD1. Germline loops: CDR1 ENHRY, CDR2 SYGVKD. V lost 9 bases, J lost 7 bases, and 10 bases stayed unmatched. CDR3 size: 14 residues.

The chain uses TRBV6-4 and TRBJ1-5; D may be TRBD1 (6 bases). The CDR3 is 12 amino acids. V lost 9 bases and J 9 bases, leaving 15 bases between the germline ends. The germline CDR1 and CDR2 sequences are MRHNA and SNTAGT. The CDR3 DNA sequence: TGTGCCAGATGTCCTCTGGGGGCGCCCCAGCATTTT. It yields the protein CARCPLGAPQHF.

This clone was counted once. The chain uses TRBV7-2 and TRBJ2-3; 7 nucleotides match TRBD1. V trimming: 2 bases; J trimming: 4 bases; junction bases outside the gene matches: 0. This CDR3 comprises 13 residues. Germline loops: CDR1 SGHTA, CDR2 FQGNSA. The CDR3, as DNA: TGTGCCAGCAGCTTACAGGGGGCAGATACGCAGTATTTT. Its translation is CASSLQGADTQYF.

CDR3 residues: CASSESKLKTRGSETQYF. CDR3 DNA sequence: TGCGCCAGCAGTGAGTCGAAACTGAAGACCAGGGGCTCCGAGACCCAGTACTTC. V usage is TRBV10-2 and J usage is TRBJ2-5, with D possibly TRBD1 on 6 matching bases. The V gene's germline CDR1 is WSHSY and CDR2 SAAADI. There are 18 residues in the CDR3. The germline V and J ends were trimmed by 0 bases and 5 bases, with 22 bases remaining between them.

This clone showed up just a few times. This rearrangement joins TRBV5-1 to TRBJ1-2, with TRBD1 matching 10 bases. From germline, CDR1 is SGHRS and CDR2 YFSETQ. The V and J ends lost 4 bases and 4 bases, in that order; junction bases with no gene match: 4. This CDR3 spans 14 amino acids. This CDR3 is CASSEDRGSYGYTF. The CDR3 nucleotides read TGCGCCAGCAGCGAGGACAGGGGGAGCTATGGCTACACCTTC.

The J gene is TRBJ1-3, the V gene TRBV4-1; D is undetermined. CDR1 and CDR2 (germline): MGHRA, YSYEKL. This CDR3 comprises 17 residues. V was clipped by 0 bases and J by 0 bases, with 12 bases between them. The CDR3 sequence: CASSQDIRGFSGNTIYF. In nucleotides, the CDR3 is TGCGCCAGCAGCCAAGATATACGGGGTTTCTCTGGAAACACCATATATTTT.

This sequence joins TRBV9 and TRBJ2-1, with 15 bases aligning to TRBD2. V trimming: 4 bases; J trimming: 0 bases; junction bases outside the gene matches: 5. In germline, CDR1 is SGDLS, CDR2 YYNGEE. The CDR3 extends over 18 amino acids. CDR3 nucleotides: TGTGCCAGCAGCCGAGGACTAGCGGGAGGGCGCTCCTACAATGAGCAGTTCTTC. Translation: CASSRGLAGGRSYNEQFF.